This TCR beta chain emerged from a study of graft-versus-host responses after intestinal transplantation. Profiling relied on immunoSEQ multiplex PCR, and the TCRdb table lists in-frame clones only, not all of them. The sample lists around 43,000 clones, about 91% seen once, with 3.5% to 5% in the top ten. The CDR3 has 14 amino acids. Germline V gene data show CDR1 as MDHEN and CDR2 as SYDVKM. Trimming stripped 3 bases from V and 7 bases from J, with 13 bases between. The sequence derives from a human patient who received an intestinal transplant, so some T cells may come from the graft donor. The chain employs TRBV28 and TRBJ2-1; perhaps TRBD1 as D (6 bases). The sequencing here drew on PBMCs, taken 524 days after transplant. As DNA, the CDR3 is TGTGCCAGCAGTTTGACTACAGGGTGGAATGAGCAGTTCTTC. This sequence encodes CASSLTTGWNEQFF.